The present T cell receptor (beta chain) was sequenced within a study of cytomegalovirus exposure and HLA in healthy donors. Across the study: Earlier, fewer than 140 million unique TCR beta sequences were recovered from 170 million or so T cells by an analysis. A data release that came early held tens of millions of unique TCRs from HLA-typed donors.

The sample holds one count of this clone. As yet, its antigen is unknown. This PCR relied on a set of 60 Vbeta primers and 13 Jbeta primers. Generated by immunoSEQ multiplex PCR, the TCRdb table keeps only in-frame clones and is missing some. The sample contains about 120,000 clones, about 76% of which appear only once. V was clipped by 4 bases and J by 8 bases; unmatched bases: 14. In germline, CDR1 is SGHRS, CDR2 YFSETQ. The CDR3 contains 15 residues. Study observations and caveats: The study designated 160 or so TCR beta chains cytomegalovirus-associated. Earlier analysis looked at TCR beta V segments, and most were productive about 87% or about 30% of the time.

Sequencing was carried out using PBMCs. The sequence was collected from a woman between 35 and 50 years old in good health and CMV-seropositive. J is TRBJ1-2 and V is TRBV5-1; 7 bases match TRBD1. This CDR3 is CASSPGQAREGGYTF. The DNA for the CDR3 is TGCGCCAGCAGCCCCGGACAGGCCCGGGAGGGAGGCTACACCTTC.